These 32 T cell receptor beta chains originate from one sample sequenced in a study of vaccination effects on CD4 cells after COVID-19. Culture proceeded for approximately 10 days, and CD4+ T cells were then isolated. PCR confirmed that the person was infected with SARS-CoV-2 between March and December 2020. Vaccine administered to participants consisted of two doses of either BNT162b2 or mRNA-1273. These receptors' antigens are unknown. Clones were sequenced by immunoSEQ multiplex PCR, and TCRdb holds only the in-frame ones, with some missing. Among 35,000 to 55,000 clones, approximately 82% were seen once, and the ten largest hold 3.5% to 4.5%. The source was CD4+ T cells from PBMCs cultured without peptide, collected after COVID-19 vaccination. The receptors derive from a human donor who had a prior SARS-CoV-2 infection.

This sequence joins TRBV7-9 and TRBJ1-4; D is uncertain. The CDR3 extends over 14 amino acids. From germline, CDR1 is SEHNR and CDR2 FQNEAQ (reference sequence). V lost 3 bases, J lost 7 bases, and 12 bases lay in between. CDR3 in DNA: TGTGCCAGCAGCTTCACAACGGGAGTTGAAAAACTGTTTTTT. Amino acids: CASSFTTGVEKLFF.

The CDR3: CATTDSGANVLTF. The CDR3 DNA reads TGTGCCACGACCGACTCTGGGGCCAACGTCCTGACTTTC. V is TRBV15 and J is TRBJ2-6; no firm D call. CDR1 is LNHNV and CDR2 is YYDKDF in the germline V gene (reference sequence). V shed 9 bases and J shed 0 bases, with 6 bases lying between them. The CDR3 has 13 residues.

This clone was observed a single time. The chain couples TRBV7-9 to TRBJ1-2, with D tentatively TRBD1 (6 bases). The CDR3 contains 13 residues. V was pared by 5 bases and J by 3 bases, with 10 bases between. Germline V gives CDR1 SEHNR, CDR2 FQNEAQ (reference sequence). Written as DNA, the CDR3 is TGTGCCAGCAGCCCCGCAGGGGACTATGGCTACACCTTC. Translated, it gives CASSPAGDYGYTF.

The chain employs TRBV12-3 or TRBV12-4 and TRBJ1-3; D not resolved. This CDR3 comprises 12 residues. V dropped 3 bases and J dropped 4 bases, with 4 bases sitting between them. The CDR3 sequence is CASSFQGNTIYF. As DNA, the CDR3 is TGTGCCAGCAGTTTTCAAGGAAACACCATATATTTT.

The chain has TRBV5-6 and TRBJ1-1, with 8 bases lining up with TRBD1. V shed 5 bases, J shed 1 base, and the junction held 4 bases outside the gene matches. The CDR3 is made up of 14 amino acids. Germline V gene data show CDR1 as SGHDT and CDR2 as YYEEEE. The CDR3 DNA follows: TGTGCCAGCAGACGGACAGGGAGGAACACTGAAGCTTTCTTT. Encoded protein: CASRRTGRNTEAFF.

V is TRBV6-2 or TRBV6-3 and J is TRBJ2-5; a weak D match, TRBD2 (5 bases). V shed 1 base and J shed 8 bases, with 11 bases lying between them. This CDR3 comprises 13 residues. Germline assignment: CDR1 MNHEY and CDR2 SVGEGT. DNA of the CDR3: TGTGCCAGCAGTTACTTCCGGGAAGGCACCCAGTACTTC. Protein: CASSYFREGTQYF.

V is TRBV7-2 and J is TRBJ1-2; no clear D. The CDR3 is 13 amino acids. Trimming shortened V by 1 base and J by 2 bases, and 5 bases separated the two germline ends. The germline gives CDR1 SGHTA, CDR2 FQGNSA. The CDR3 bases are TGTGCCAGCAGCTTAGGGGGAAACTATGGCTACACCTTC. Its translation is CASSLGGNYGYTF.

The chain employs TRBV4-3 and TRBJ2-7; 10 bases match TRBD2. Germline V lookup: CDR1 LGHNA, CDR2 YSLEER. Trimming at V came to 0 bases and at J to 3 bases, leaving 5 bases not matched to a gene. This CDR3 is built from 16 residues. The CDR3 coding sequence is TGCGCCAGCAGCCAAGACATAGCGGGGGGTTACTACGAGCAGTACTTC. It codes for CASSQDIAGGYYEQYF.

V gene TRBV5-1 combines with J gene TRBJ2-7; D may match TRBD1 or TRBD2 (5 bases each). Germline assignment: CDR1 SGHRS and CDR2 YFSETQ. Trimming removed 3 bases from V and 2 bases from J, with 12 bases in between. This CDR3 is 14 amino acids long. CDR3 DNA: TGCGCCAGCAGCTCCGGGACGGGGACCTACGAGCAGTACTTC. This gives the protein CASSSGTGTYEQYF.

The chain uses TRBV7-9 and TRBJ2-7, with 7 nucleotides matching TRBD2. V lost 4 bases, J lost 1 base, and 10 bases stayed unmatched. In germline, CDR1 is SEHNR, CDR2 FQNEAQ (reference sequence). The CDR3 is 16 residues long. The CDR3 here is CASSSHPSGWSYEQYF. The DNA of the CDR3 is TGTGCCAGCAGCTCCCACCCTAGCGGATGGTCCTACGAGCAGTACTTC.

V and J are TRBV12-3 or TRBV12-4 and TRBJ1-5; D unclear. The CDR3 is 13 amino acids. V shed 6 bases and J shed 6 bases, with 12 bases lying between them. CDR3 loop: CASSGRLLQPQHF. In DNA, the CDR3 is TGTGCCAGCAGCGGGAGGTTGCTTCAGCCCCAGCATTTT.

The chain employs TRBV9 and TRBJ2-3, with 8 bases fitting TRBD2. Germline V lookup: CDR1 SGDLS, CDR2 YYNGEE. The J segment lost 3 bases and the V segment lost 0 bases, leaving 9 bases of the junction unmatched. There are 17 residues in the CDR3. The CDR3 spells CASSVATLGGGTDTQYF. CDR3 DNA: TGTGCCAGCAGCGTAGCTACTCTGGGCGGGGGGACAGATACGCAGTATTTT.

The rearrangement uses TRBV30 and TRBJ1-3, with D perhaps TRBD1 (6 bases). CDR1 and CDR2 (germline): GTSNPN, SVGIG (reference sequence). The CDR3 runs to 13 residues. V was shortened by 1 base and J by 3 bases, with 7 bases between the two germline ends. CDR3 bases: TGTGCCTGGAGTGACAGGGTTGGAAACACCATATATTTT. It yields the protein CAWSDRVGNTIYF.

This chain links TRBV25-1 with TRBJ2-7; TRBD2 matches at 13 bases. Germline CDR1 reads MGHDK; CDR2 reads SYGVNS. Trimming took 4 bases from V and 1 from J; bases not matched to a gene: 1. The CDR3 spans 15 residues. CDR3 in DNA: TGTGCCAGCAGTGCGACTAGCGGGAGGTCCTACGAGCAGTACTTC. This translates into CASSATSGRSYEQYF.

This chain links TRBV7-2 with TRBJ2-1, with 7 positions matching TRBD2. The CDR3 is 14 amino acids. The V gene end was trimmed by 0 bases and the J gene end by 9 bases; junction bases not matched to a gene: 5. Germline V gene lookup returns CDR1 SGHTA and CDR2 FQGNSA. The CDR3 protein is CASSLAFSGLEQFF. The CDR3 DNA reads TGTGCCAGCAGCTTAGCTTTTAGCGGGCTTGAGCAGTTCTTC.

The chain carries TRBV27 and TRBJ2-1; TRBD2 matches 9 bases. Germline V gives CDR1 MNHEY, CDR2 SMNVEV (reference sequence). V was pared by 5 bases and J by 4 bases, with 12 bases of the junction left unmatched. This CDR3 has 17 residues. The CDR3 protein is CASSIRVLAGVYNEQFF. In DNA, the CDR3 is TGTGCCAGCAGTATAAGAGTACTAGCGGGCGTATACAATGAGCAGTTCTTC.

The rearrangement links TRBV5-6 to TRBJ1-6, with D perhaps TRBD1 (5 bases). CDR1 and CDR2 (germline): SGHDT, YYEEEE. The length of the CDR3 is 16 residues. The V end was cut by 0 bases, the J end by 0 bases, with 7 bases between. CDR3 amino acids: CASSLGGSSYNSPLHF. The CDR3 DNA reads TGTGCCAGCAGCTTGGGGGGGAGCTCCTATAATTCACCCCTCCACTTT.

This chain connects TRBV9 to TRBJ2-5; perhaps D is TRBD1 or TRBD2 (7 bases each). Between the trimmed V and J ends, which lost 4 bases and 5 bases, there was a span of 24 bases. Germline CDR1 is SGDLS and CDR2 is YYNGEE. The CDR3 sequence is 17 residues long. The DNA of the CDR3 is TGTGCCAGCAGCCCCAGGGGGGGGGCCTTGGGCGTGGAGACCCAGTACTTC. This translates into CASSPRGGALGVETQYF.

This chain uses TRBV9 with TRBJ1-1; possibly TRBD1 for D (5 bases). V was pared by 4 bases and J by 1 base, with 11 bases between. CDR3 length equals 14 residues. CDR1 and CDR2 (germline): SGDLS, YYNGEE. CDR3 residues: CASSWGDGNTEAFF. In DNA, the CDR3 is TGTGCCAGCAGCTGGGGGGATGGGAACACTGAAGCTTTCTTT.

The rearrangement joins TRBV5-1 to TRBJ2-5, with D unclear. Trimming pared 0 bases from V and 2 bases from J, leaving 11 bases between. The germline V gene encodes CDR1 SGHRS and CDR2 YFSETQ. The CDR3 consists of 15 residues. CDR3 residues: CASSLGLVQQETQYF. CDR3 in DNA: TGCGCCAGCAGCTTGGGGCTCGTTCAACAAGAGACCCAGTACTTC. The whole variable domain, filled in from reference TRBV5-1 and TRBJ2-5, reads KAGVTQTPRYLIKTRGQQVTLSCSPISGHRSVSWYQQTPGQGLQFLFEYFSETQRNKGNFPGRFSGRQFSNSRSEMNVSTLELGDSALYLCASSLGLVQQETQYFGPGTRLLVL.

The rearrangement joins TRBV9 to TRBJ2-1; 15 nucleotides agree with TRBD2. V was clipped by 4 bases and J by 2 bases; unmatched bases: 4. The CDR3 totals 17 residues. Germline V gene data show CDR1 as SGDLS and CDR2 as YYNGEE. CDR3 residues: CASSPWTSGRAYNEQFF. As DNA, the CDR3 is TGTGCCAGCAGCCCCTGGACTAGCGGGAGGGCCTACAATGAGCAGTTCTTC.

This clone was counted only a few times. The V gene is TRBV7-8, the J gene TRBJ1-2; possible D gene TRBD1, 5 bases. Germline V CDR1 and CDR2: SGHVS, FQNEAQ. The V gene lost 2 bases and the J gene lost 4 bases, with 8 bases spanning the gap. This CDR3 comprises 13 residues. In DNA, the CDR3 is TGTGCCAGCAGCTTATCCGGGACCTATGGCTACACCTTC. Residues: CASSLSGTYGYTF.

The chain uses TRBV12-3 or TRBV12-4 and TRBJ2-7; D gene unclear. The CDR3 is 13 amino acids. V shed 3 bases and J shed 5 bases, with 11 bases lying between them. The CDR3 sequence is CASSFSLADEQYF. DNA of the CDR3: TGTGCCAGCAGTTTTTCTCTGGCAGACGAGCAGTACTTC.

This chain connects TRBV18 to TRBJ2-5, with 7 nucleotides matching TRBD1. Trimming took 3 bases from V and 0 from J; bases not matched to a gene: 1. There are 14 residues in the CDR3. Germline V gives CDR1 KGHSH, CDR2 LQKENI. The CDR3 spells CASSPGQYQETQYF. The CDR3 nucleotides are TGTGCCAGCTCACCGGGACAGTACCAAGAGACCCAGTACTTC.

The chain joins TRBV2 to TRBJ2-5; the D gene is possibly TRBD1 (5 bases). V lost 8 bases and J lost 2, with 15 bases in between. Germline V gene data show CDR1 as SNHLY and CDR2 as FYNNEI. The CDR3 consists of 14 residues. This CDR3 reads CASFGPGRQETQYF. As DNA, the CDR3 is TGTGCCAGCTTTGGGCCAGGGCGGCAAGAGACCCAGTACTTC. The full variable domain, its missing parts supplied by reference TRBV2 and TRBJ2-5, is EPEVTQTPSHQVTQMGQEVILRCVPISNHLYFYWYRQILGQKVEFLVSFYNNEISEKSEIFDDQFSVERPDGSNFTLKIRSTKLEDSAMYFCASFGPGRQETQYFGPGTRLLVL.

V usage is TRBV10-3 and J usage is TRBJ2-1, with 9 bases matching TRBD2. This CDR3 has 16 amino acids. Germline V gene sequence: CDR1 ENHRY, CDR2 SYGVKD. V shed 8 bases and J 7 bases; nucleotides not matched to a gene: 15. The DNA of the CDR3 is TGTGCCATCCGAAAGGAAGCGGGAGGCCCAAGTAATGAGCAGTTCTTC. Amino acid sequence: CAIRKEAGGPSNEQFF.

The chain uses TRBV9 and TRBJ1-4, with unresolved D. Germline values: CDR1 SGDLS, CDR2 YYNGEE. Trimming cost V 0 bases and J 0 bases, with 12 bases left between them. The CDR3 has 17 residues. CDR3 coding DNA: TGTGCCAGCAGCGTAGATTATGCACAAGCAACTAATGAAAAACTGTTTTTT. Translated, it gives CASSVDYAQATNEKLFF. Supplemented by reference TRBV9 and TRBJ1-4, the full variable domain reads DSGVTQTPKHLITATGQRVTLRCSPRSGDLSVYWYQQSLDQGLQFLIQYYNGEERAKGNILERFSAQQFPDLHSELNLSSLELGDSALYFCASSVDYAQATNEKLFFGSGTQLSVL.

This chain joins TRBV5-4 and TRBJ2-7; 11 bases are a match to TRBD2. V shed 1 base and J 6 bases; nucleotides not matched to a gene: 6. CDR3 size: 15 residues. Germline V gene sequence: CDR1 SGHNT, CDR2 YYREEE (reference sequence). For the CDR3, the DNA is TGTGCCAGCAGCTTGCGTAGCGGGGGGGCCGCCGAGCAGTACTTC. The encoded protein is CASSLRSGGAAEQYF.

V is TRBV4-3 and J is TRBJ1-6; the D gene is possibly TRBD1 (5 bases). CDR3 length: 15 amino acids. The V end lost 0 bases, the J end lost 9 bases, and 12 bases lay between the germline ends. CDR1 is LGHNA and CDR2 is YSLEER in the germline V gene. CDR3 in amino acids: CASSQDWGRGSPLHF. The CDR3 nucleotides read TGCGCCAGCAGCCAAGATTGGGGACGGGGTTCACCCCTCCACTTT.

The CDR3 sequence: CASSRGQGDYGYTF. In DNA form, the CDR3 reads TGTGCCAGCAGCCGCGGACAGGGCGACTATGGCTACACCTTC. The chain joins TRBV6-5 to TRBJ1-2; the match to TRBD1 covers 8 bases. Germline CDR1 and CDR2: MNHEY and SVGAGI. The V and J ends lost 6 bases and 3 bases, in that order; junction bases with no gene match: 6. The CDR3 runs to 14 residues.

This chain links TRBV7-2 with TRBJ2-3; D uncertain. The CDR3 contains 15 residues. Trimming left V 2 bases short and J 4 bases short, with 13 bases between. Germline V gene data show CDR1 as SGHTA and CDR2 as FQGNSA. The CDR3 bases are TGTGCCAGCAGCTTATTTGCTGGCGTCGCAGATACGCAGTATTTT. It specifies CASSLFAGVADTQYF.

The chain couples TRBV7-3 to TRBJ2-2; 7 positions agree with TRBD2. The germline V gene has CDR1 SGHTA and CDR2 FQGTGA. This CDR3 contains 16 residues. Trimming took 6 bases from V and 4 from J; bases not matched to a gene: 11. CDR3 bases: TGTGCCAGCAGATTCCCGAGCGGGACGAGCACCGGGGAGCTGTTTTTT. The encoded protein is CASRFPSGTSTGELFF. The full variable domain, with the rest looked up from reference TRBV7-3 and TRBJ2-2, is GAGVSQTPSNKVTEKGKYVELRCDPISGHTALYWYRQSLGQGPEFLIYFQGTGAADDSGLPNDRFFAVRPEGSVSTLKIQRTERGDSAVYLCASRFPSGTSTGELFFGEGSRLTVL.